This TCR beta chain was obtained from a study of CD8+CD57+ T cells in acquired aplastic anemia. Genomic DNA, serving as template, underwent TCR beta VDJ and CDR3 profiling. TCRdb reprocessed the reads via MiXCR and lists one record per CDR3 protein. The table records about 290,000 distinct CDR3 sequences, 56% of them present only once. Patients who underwent sequencing had shown CD8+CD57+ cell expansion by flow cytometry. Comment on this clonotype: The junction departs from the called germline gene at one end, perhaps through a read error.

Material for sequencing was sorted CD4+, CD8+, or CD8+CD57+ T cells (not recorded which) from PBMCs. The TCR was taken from a human donor with aplastic anemia.

CDR3 in DNA: TGTGTCAGTAGTTTGGCCCCCCAAATAGTGGGTACGCAGTATTTT. Encoded protein: CVSSLAPQIVGTQYF. The genes are TRBV19 and TRBJ2-3; no firm D call. The CDR3 extends over 15 amino acids. CDR1 is LNHDA, CDR2 SQIVND, per germline (reference sequence).